This T cell receptor beta chain was identified in a study of CD8 T cells in Susac syndrome. RNA in amounts of roughly 0.5 to 1 ug was reverse transcribed with random hexamers. TCRdb independently ran MiXCR on the immunoSEQ multiplex PCR reads; one entry per CDR3 protein. The sample consists of some 120,000 distinct CDR3 sequences, roughly 94% of them appearing once. CDR1 is SQVTM and CDR2 is ANQGSEA in the germline V gene. V was cut by 6 bases and J by 5 bases, with 16 bases left in between. CDR3 length: 14 residues. CD8+ and CD4+ T cells circulating in blood were sequenced for TCR beta. Findings of the study overall: The authors acknowledged that their TCR sequencing and HLA analysis involved a relatively small number of individuals.

On this clonotype itself: Its antigen is still unknown.

Sequencing input: CD4+ T cells from PBMCs. This chain joins TRBV29-1 and TRBJ1-4; tentatively, D is TRBD1 (5 bases). The origin of this receptor is a human donor with multiple sclerosis. The CDR3 DNA follows: TGCAGCGTCGCGGGACCTACCTTAAATGAAAAACTGTTTTTT. Translating gives CSVAGPTLNEKLFF.